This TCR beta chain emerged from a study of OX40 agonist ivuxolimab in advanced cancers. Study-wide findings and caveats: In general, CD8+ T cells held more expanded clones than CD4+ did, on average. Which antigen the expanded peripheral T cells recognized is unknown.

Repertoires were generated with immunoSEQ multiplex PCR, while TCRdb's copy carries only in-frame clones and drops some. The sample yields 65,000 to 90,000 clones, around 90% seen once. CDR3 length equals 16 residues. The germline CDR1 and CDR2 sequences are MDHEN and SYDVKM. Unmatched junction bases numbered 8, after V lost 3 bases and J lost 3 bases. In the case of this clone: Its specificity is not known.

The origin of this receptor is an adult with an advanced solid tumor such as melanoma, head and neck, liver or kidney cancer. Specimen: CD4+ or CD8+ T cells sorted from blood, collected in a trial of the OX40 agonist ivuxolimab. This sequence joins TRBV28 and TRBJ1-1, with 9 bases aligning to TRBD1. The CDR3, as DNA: TGTGCCAGCAGTTTCATGGGGACAGGGACTTACACTGAAGCTTTCTTT. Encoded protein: CASSFMGTGTYTEAFF. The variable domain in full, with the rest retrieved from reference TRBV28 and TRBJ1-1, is DVKVTQSSRYLVKRTGEKVFLECVQDMDHENMFWYRQDPGLGLRLIYFSYDVKMKEKGDIPEGYSVSREKKERFSLILESASTNQTSMYLCASSFMGTGTYTEAFFGQGTRLTVV.